This T cell receptor (beta chain) is from a study of Ad26.COV2.S vaccination and SARS-CoV-2 variants. Measured with immunoSEQ multiplex PCR; TCRdb has only the in-frame clones, and not every one. The sample consists of roughly 460,000 clones, 89% of them appearing once. This clone was seen once. Treatment noted: 15 to 20 received Ad26.COV2.S at low or high dose, single or two shots; about 5 received placebo; per-sample allocation not given. Day 63 after the first injection of vaccine or placebo was the sampling time. CDR1 MDHEN and CDR2 SYDVKM come from the germline V gene. The CDR3 loop spans 20 amino acids. The V and J ends lost 6 bases and 2 bases, in that order; junction bases with no gene match: 17.

V is TRBV28 and J is TRBJ2-3; the match to TRBD2 covers 13 bases. The clonotype comes from a person aged 18-65 years who received the Ad26.COV2.S COVID-19 vaccine or a placebo. This specimen was peripheral blood, taken in a trial of Ad26.COV2.S vaccine versus placebo. Written as DNA, the CDR3 is TGTGCCAGCAGCCAAATCGGGACTAGCGGGGATCTGTTCCTCACAGATACGCAGTATTTT. This encodes CASSQIGTSGDLFLTDTQYF. Looking up the rest from reference TRBV28 and TRBJ2-3 gives the full variable domain: DVKVTQSSRYLVKRTGEKVFLECVQDMDHENMFWYRQDPGLGLRLIYFSYDVKMKEKGDIPEGYSVSREKKERFSLILESASTNQTSMYLCASSQIGTSGDLFLTDTQYFGPGTRLTVL.